This TCR beta chain came from a study of blood T cell repertoires in COVID-19. Across the whole study: Acute-phase and convalescent COVID-19 samples originated in the United States, Italy and Spain.

V lost 0 bases and J 6 bases, leaving 24 bases between the germline ends. The CDR3 spans 19 residues. Germline CDR1 reads LGHNA; CDR2 reads YSLEER. Ages ranged from about 18 to 89 years, with residence in 24 US areas. All recovered Cohort 3 donors got two negative PCRs, got clearance, or saw symptom resolution. Per the original methods: Reference gene primer amplification gave estimated nucleated cell counts. Repertoires were generated with immunoSEQ multiplex PCR, while TCRdb's copy carries only in-frame clones and drops some. V, J and clone size derive from that table, while D and trimming were established from the DNA sequence. The sample includes about 300,000 clones, around nine tenths seen only once; the top ten take approximately 2.5%.

This clonotype was obtained from a woman aged 18-29 years who had recovered from COVID-19. V and J are TRBV4-3 and TRBJ1-5; D may be TRBD1 (5 bases). The sample was PBMCs or T cells enriched from blood (not recorded which). CDR3 region: CASSQDSVCRGSLGQPQHF. CDR3 nucleotide sequence: TGCGCCAGCAGCCAAGATTCGGTTTGTAGGGGCTCCCTCGGTCAGCCCCAGCATTTT.